This entry lists 30 T cell receptor beta chains sequenced from one sample in a study of blood T cell repertoires in COVID-19. Only in-frame clones appear in the TCRdb table, and some are missing; sequencing was by immunoSEQ multiplex PCR. The sample consists of about 140,000 clones, approximately 81% of them appearing once. Sequenced material: peripheral blood. The receptors shown here come from a woman aged 55-70 years with active or convalescent COVID-19.

V gene TRBV7-2 combines with J gene TRBJ2-5, with D perhaps matching TRBD1 (7 bases). Trimming took 8 bases from V and 9 from J, leaving 25 bases between them. The CDR3 runs 15 residues. The germline V gene encodes CDR1 SGHTA and CDR2 FQGNSA. Here the CDR3 DNA reads TGTGCCAGCGGTCAGGGTGGGTCAGGGGGGAGGTCCCAGTACTTC. Translated: CASGQGGSGGRSQYF.

V usage is TRBV7-3 and J usage is TRBJ2-1; TRBD2 is a possible D gene (6 bases). Germline V CDR1 and CDR2: SGHTA, FQGTGA. The CDR3 consists of 14 residues. Trimming took off 2 bases at V and 4 bases at J, with 9 bases between the two ends. The CDR3 nucleotides read TGTGCCAGCAGCTTAGCGGGAACTTACAATGAGCAGTTCTTC. It codes for CASSLAGTYNEQFF.

V and J are TRBV7-2 and TRBJ2-3; D is ambiguous. Germline CDR1 is SGHTA and CDR2 is FQGNSA. The CDR3 is made up of 12 amino acids. V was shortened by 3 bases and J by 3 bases, with 4 bases between the two germline ends. DNA of the CDR3: TGTGCCAGCAGCTTCGGGACAGATACGCAGTATTTT. This translates into CASSFGTDTQYF.

The chain employs TRBV3-1 (or the pseudogene TRBV3-2) and TRBJ2-1; 7 nucleotides align to TRBD2. The germline V gene encodes CDR1 LGHDT and CDR2 YNNKEL (reference sequence). CDR3 length equals 12 residues. The J segment lost 10 bases and the V segment lost 5 bases, leaving 5 bases of the junction unmatched. CDR3 bases: TGTGCCAGCAGCAGACTAGCCGGGGAGCAGTTCTTC. It specifies CASSRLAGEQFF.

The rearrangement joins TRBV2 to TRBJ2-2; the D gene is possibly TRBD2 (6 bases). Germline CDR1 is SNHLY and CDR2 is FYNNEI. The length of the CDR3 is 14 residues. Trimming removed 3 bases from V and 5 bases from J, with 10 bases in between. The CDR3 DNA reads TGTGCCAGCAGTGAGATCCTAGCGACCGGGGAGCTGTTTTTT. Translated: CASSEILATGELFF. The full variable domain, with the rest looked up from reference TRBV2 and TRBJ2-2, is EPEVTQTPSHQVTQMGQEVILRCVPISNHLYFYWYRQILGQKVEFLVSFYNNEISEKSEIFDDQFSVERPDGSNFTLKIRSTKLEDSAMYFCASSEILATGELFFGEGSRLTVL.

The J gene is TRBJ1-1, the V gene TRBV5-1, with D perhaps TRBD1 (5 bases). Trimming cost V 4 bases and J 6 bases, with 13 bases left between them. The CDR3 runs to 13 residues. The V gene's germline CDR1 is SGHRS and CDR2 YFSETQ. The DNA for the CDR3 is TGCGCCAGCAGCCCAGGCAGGGCGGCTGAAGCTTTCTTT. Its translation is CASSPGRAAEAFF.

The V and J genes are TRBV6-1 and TRBJ1-5; D possibly corresponds to TRBD1 (6 bases). Per the germline V gene, CDR1 is MNHNS and CDR2 is SASEGT. The V end was cut by 2 bases, the J end by 6 bases, with 11 bases between. CDR3 length: 14 residues. CDR3 sequence: CASSEQGPGQPQHF. CDR3 DNA sequence: TGTGCCAGCAGTGAACAGGGGCCCGGTCAGCCCCAGCATTTT.

This chain uses TRBV6-5 with TRBJ1-1; D is ambiguous. This CDR3 is 12 amino acids long. CDR1 is MNHEY and CDR2 is SVGAGI in the germline V gene. V shed 6 bases and J shed 1 base, with 6 bases lying between them. The CDR3 sequence is CASRSGNTEAFF. CDR3 sequence (DNA): TGTGCCAGCAGGTCAGGGAACACTGAAGCTTTCTTT.

This clone was observed once. The chain couples TRBV24-1 to TRBJ2-7, with D perhaps matching TRBD2 (7 bases). The germline gives CDR1 KGHDR, CDR2 SFDVKD. V was pared by 2 bases and J by 6 bases, with 13 bases between. The CDR3 is made up of 14 amino acids. The CDR3 region has the DNA TGTGCCACCAGTGATTCGTGGGGGGGCGGCGAGCAGTACTTC. Its protein product is CATSDSWGGGEQYF.

This chain uses TRBV27 with TRBJ2-7, with D tentatively TRBD1 (8 bases). Germline V gene data show CDR1 as MNHEY and CDR2 as SMNVEV (reference sequence). V shed 5 bases and J shed 7 bases, with 18 bases lying between them. The length of the CDR3 is 14 residues. In DNA form, the CDR3 reads TGTGCCAGCAGTGGGCCCTACAGGGGGGGTGAGCAGTACTTC. This encodes CASSGPYRGGEQYF.

The sample holds one count of this clone. The chain employs TRBV30 and TRBJ1-1, with D possibly TRBD1 on 6 matching bases. V lost 2 bases and J lost 0, with 13 bases in between. CDR3 length: 15 residues. CDR1 is GTSNPN and CDR2 is SVGIG in the germline V gene (reference sequence). The CDR3 bases are TGTGCCTGGAGTCAGGGACAAGGGGTGAACACTGAAGCTTTCTTT. Protein sequence: CAWSQGQGVNTEAFF.

The chain is built from TRBV5-5 and TRBJ2-1; 13 bases are a match to TRBD2. Germline assignment: CDR1 SGHKS and CDR2 YYEKEE (reference sequence). The CDR3 extends over 16 amino acids. After removal of 2 bases from V and 8 bases from J, the junction contained 7 bases not matched to a gene. In nucleotides, the CDR3 is TGTGCCAGCAGCTTCCCCAGGACTAGCGGGGGCGATGAGCAGTTCTTC. As protein: CASSFPRTSGGDEQFF.

The J gene is TRBJ1-1, the V gene TRBV4-1; TRBD1 aligns across 8 bases. CDR3 length: 17 residues. Germline-derived CDR1 and CDR2 are MGHRA and YSYEKL. V lost 4 bases, J lost 2 bases, and 12 bases stayed unmatched. The CDR3 DNA is TGCGCCAGCAGCCTACTTGTTGGACAGGGCTTTAACACTGAAGCTTTCTTT. Protein sequence: CASSLLVGQGFNTEAFF.

The CDR3 region is CASSWLVAGGMNTGELFF. The DNA of the CDR3 is TGTGCCAGCAGCTGGCTGGTAGCGGGGGGGATGAACACCGGGGAGCTGTTTTTT. V usage is TRBV5-8 and J usage is TRBJ2-2; TRBD2 aligns across 11 bases. V shed 3 bases and J 1 base; nucleotides not matched to a gene: 8. Germline lookup yields CDR1 SGHTS and CDR2 YDEGEE. This CDR3 spans 18 amino acids.

The chain recombines TRBV5-3 with TRBJ1-5; 8 positions match TRBD1. TRBV5-3 belongs to the ORF category, with a function that is uncertain. This CDR3 region has 16 residues. V lost 4 bases and J lost 4; bases outside the gene matches: 10. In DNA form, the CDR3 reads TGTGCCAGAAGCCCGCGCCGGACAGGGAAAAATCAGCCCCAGCATTTT. This gives the protein CARSPRRTGKNQPQHF.

The chain uses TRBV5-1 and TRBJ1-3; 7 bases map to TRBD1. The germline gives CDR1 SGHRS, CDR2 YFSETQ. The CDR3 spans 16 residues. J was trimmed by 0 bases and V by 0 bases; bases with no gene match: 3. The CDR3, as DNA: TGCGCCAGCAGCTTGGCCGGGACAGCCTCTGGAAACACCATATATTTT. This encodes CASSLAGTASGNTIYF. Supplemented by reference TRBV5-1 and TRBJ1-3, the full variable domain reads KAGVTQTPRYLIKTRGQQVTLSCSPISGHRSVSWYQQTPGQGLQFLFEYFSETQRNKGNFPGRFSGRQFSNSRSEMNVSTLELGDSALYLCASSLAGTASGNTIYFGEGSWLTVV.

The chain uses TRBV28 and TRBJ2-7, with 7 nucleotides matching TRBD1. CDR3 length equals 15 residues. Germline V lookup: CDR1 MDHEN, CDR2 SYDVKM. V shed 5 bases and J 0 bases; nucleotides not matched to a gene: 7. The CDR3 DNA follows: TGTGCCAGCAGTCGGGACAGAGACAGCTCCTACGAGCAGTACGTC. Amino acids: CASSRDRDSSYEQYV.

The chain is built from TRBV27 and TRBJ2-7; 7 bases fit TRBD2. J gave up 4 bases and V 3 bases, and 9 bases lay outside the gene matches. The CDR3 has 15 amino acids. Germline values: CDR1 MNHEY, CDR2 SMNVEV (reference sequence). The CDR3 coding sequence is TGTGCCAGCAGTTTGGCGACTAGCACCAGGTACGAGCAGTACTTC. Amino acid sequence: CASSLATSTRYEQYF.

The chain joins TRBV7-9 to TRBJ1-1; the D is unclear. Germline-derived CDR1 and CDR2 are SEHNR and FQNEAQ (reference sequence). The CDR3 contains 13 residues. Trimming cost V 5 bases and J 2 bases, with 9 bases left between them. CDR3 region: CASSPLSNTEAFF. The CDR3 nucleotides are TGTGCCAGCAGCCCTCTGTCCAACACTGAAGCTTTCTTT.

J is TRBJ2-5 and V is TRBV4-1; 9 bases map to TRBD2. Germline CDR1 reads MGHRA; CDR2 reads YSYEKL. There are 15 residues in the CDR3. Trimming removed 2 bases from V and 5 bases from J; junction bases left unmatched: 6. The CDR3 coding sequence is TGCGCCAGCAGCCAACAACTAGCGGGTCGGGAGACCCAGTACTTC. Its translation is CASSQQLAGRETQYF.

This chain links TRBV5-1 with TRBJ2-3, with 14 bases lining up with TRBD2. V lost 3 bases, J lost 5 bases, and 5 bases stayed unmatched. CDR1 is SGHRS and CDR2 is YFSETQ in the germline V gene. This CDR3 contains 16 residues. CDR3 in amino acids: CASSSGTSGRLDTQYF. The DNA for the CDR3 is TGCGCCAGCAGCTCTGGGACTAGCGGGAGATTAGATACGCAGTATTTT.

This chain uses TRBV5-1 with TRBJ2-5; 8 bases are shared with TRBD2. V lost 1 base and J lost 2; bases outside the gene matches: 7. Germline CDR1 is SGHRS and CDR2 is YFSETQ. This CDR3 region has 16 residues. In DNA form, the CDR3 reads TGCGCCAGCAGCTTGTCCCCAGCGGGGGTTCAAGAGACCCAGTACTTC. This translates into CASSLSPAGVQETQYF.

V and J are TRBV24-1 and TRBJ2-3; the D gene is possibly TRBD1 (6 bases). There are 13 residues in the CDR3. The germline V gene has CDR1 KGHDR and CDR2 SFDVKD. The V end was cut by 8 bases, the J end by 1 base, with 9 bases between. DNA for the CDR3: TGTGCCACCACAGCAGGGGGCACAGATACGCAGTATTTT. As protein: CATTAGGTDTQYF.

The V gene is TRBV9, the J gene TRBJ2-3; D possibly corresponds to TRBD2 (7 bases). The CDR3 totals 15 residues. V was shortened by 0 bases and J by 1 base, with 9 bases between the two germline ends. Germline assignment: CDR1 SGDLS and CDR2 YYNGEE. CDR3 in amino acids: CASSVGGGGTDTQYF. The CDR3 DNA is TGTGCCAGCAGCGTAGGAGGGGGGGGCACAGATACGCAGTATTTT.

Here the CDR3 DNA reads TGTGCCAGCAGCCTACCCCCGACTCTAGCGGGGGAGGTCACCGGGGAGCTGTTTTTT. This translates into CASSLPPTLAGEVTGELFF. The genes are TRBV7-9 and TRBJ2-2; 10 nucleotides agree with TRBD2. Losses at the gene ends were 5 bases for V and 4 bases for J; bases not matched to a gene: 16. Germline V gene sequence: CDR1 SEHNR, CDR2 FQNEAQ (reference sequence). The CDR3 length is 19 residues.

This clone was seen just once. V and J are TRBV5-6 and TRBJ2-7; D remains ambiguous. The V end was cut by 0 bases, the J end by 7 bases, with 14 bases between. Germline assignment: CDR1 SGHDT and CDR2 YYEEEE. The CDR3 is 14 residues long. CDR3 loop: CASSLVGNSGEQYF. The CDR3 bases are TGTGCCAGCAGCTTGGTTGGCAATTCAGGAGAGCAGTACTTC. The variable domain in full, completed from reference TRBV5-6 and TRBJ2-7, reads DAGVTQSPTHLIKTRGQQVTLRCSPKSGHDTVSWYQQALGQGPQFIFQYYEEEERQRGNFPDRFSGHQFPNYSSELNVNALLLGDSALYLCASSLVGNSGEQYFGPGTRLTVT.

For the CDR3, the DNA is TGTGCCAGCAGCCCCCGGGCGGGGGTACATGGCTACACCTTC. Translation: CASSPRAGVHGYTF. The chain uses TRBV14 and TRBJ1-2; possible D gene TRBD1, 5 bases. The CDR3 sequence is 14 residues long. The germline CDR1 and CDR2 sequences are SGHDN and FVKESK. V lost 4 bases to trimming and J lost 6 bases, with 15 bases between them.

The chain carries TRBV2 and TRBJ1-1, with D hard to call. The V and J ends lost 6 bases and 8 bases respectively, with 16 bases between them. The CDR3 covers 13 residues. Germline V gives CDR1 SNHLY, CDR2 FYNNEI. The CDR3 nucleotides are TGTGCCAGCAGCGACTATATACAAGGGGAAGCTTTCTTT. It translates to CASSDYIQGEAFF.

As DNA, the CDR3 is TGTGCCAGCAGCTTAGATCGAAGAGGGGGCCACGCAGATACGCAGTATTTT. Protein sequence: CASSLDRRGGHADTQYF. The chain employs TRBV11-2 and TRBJ2-3; 7 bases line up with TRBD1. This CDR3 has 17 residues. Germline V lookup: CDR1 SGHAT, CDR2 FQNNGV. The junction had 10 bases not matched to a gene; V was cut back by 0 bases and J by 4 bases.

This chain connects TRBV7-9 to TRBJ2-6; TRBD1 matches 9 bases. With V trimmed by 4 bases and J by 2 bases, 9 bases remained unmatched. CDR1 and CDR2 (germline): SEHNR, FQNEAQ (reference sequence). This CDR3 has 18 residues. The CDR3 DNA is TGTGCCAGCAGCTCCGACAGGGGGTCCGTACCTGGGGCCAACGTCCTGACTTTC. This sequence encodes CASSSDRGSVPGANVLTF.